This T cell receptor beta chain was recorded in a study of graft-versus-host responses after intestinal transplantation. Background on the study: Multivisceral, liver-intestinal, or isolated intestinal grafts went to recipients. Whole-study findings and limits: Within allografts, high graft-versus-host to host-versus-graft clonal ratios were seen among patients with graft-donor T cell macrochimerism. Recipient bone marrow held GvH clones, some seen earlier in ileum or blood.

Notes on this clone: The antigen remains undetermined.

Clones were sequenced by immunoSEQ multiplex PCR, and TCRdb holds only the in-frame ones, with some missing. The sample lists approximately 130,000 clones, approximately 90% occurring once. This CDR3 comprises 13 residues. CDR1 is SGHNT, CDR2 YYREEE, per germline (reference sequence). V was clipped by 4 bases and J by 8 bases, with 15 bases between them. This material consisted of unstimulated CD4+ T cells sorted from spleen or lymph node cells, taken before intestinal transplant. The chain carries TRBV5-4 and TRBJ1-2, with a weak D call TRBD1 (5 bases). This TCR was recovered from a human donor who received an intestinal transplant. Written as DNA, the CDR3 is TGTGCCAGCAGCCTGCCGGGGGGTTACGGCTACACCTTC. Translating it yields CASSLPGGYGYTF.